The rows below give T cell receptor beta chains drawn from one sample of a study of blood T cell repertoires in COVID-19. Libraries were prepared by immunoSEQ multiplex PCR; TCRdb keeps only in-frame clonotypes and omits some of them. The repertoire consists of around 440,000 clones, with roughly 88% occurring once and the leading ten covering over 9.5%. Sequenced material: peripheral blood. Receptors were obtained from a woman aged 45-65 years with COVID-19, enrolled during active disease. Each CDR3 is given with its conserved first and last residue. D genes are given only for firm matches. Some rows mark clone size as missing; the rest say once, few, many or name a class of expanded clone.

cdr3_aa,cdr3_nt,clone_size,j_call,d_call,v_call
CASRRAPNIYEQYF,TGTGCCAGCAGGCGGGCTCCAAACATCTACGAGCAGTACTTC,.,TRBJ2-7,.,TRBV6-5
CASSYLAGEETQYF,TGTGCCAGCAGTTACCTAGCGGGGGAAGAGACCCAGTACTTC,.,TRBJ2-5,TRBD2,TRBV6-2/TRBV6-3
CASSAAMRDSPLHF,TGTGCCAGCAGTGCGGCAATGAGGGATTCACCCCTCCACTTT,.,TRBJ1-6,.,TRBV2
CASSLGAGLYEQYF,TGTGCCAGCAGCTTAGGGGCAGGGCTCTACGAGCAGTACTTC,.,TRBJ2-7,.,TRBV13
CSVVQGYTEAFF,TGCAGCGTTGTCCAGGGGTACACTGAAGCTTTCTTT,.,TRBJ1-1,.,TRBV29-1
CASSHTGDHGYTF,TGCGCCAGCAGCCATACAGGGGACCATGGCTACACCTTC,.,TRBJ1-2,TRBD1,TRBV5-1
CASSAGTGGQPQHF,TGTGCCAGCAGCGCAGGGACAGGGGGTCAGCCCCAGCATTTT,.,TRBJ1-5,TRBD1,TRBV9
CASSQVPEGTEAFF,TGTGCCAGCAGCCAAGTCCCTGAGGGCACTGAAGCTTTCTTT,.,TRBJ1-1,.,TRBV3-1/TRBV3-2
CASSEAGGNEKLFF,TGCGCCAGCAGTGAGGCAGGGGGCAATGAAAAACTGTTTTTT,.,TRBJ1-4,TRBD1,TRBV10-2
CASGSSGTRETQYF,TGTGCCAGCGGTAGTTCCGGGACTAGGGAGACCCAGTACTTC,.,TRBJ2-5,TRBD2,TRBV7-9
CASSQAGGYTF,TGCGCCAGCAGCCAGGCAGGGGGCTACACCTTC,once,TRBJ1-2,.,TRBV4-1
CASSLRHSSGNTIYF,TGTGCCAGCAGCCTCCGGCACAGCTCTGGAAACACCATATATTTT,.,TRBJ1-3,.,TRBV7-3
CSVEGGGNTIYF,TGCAGCGTTGAGGGGGGTGGAAACACCATATATTTT,.,TRBJ1-3,.,TRBV29-1
CASSRGGGTEAFF,TGTGCCAGCAGTAGGGGAGGGGGCACTGAAGCTTTCTTT,.,TRBJ1-1,.,TRBV6-5
CAWTLGQYGYTF,TGTGCCTGGACCCTAGGACAGTATGGCTACACCTTC,.,TRBJ1-2,.,TRBV30
CASLPGQAEYTEAFF,TGTGCCAGCCTACCCGGACAGGCCGAATACACTGAAGCTTTCTTT,.,TRBJ1-1,TRBD1,TRBV2
CASSSSSGGAIF,TGTGCCAGCAGCTCCTCTAGCGGGGGCGCGATTTTT,.,TRBJ2-2,TRBD2,TRBV5-4
CASSPLAGGPRETQYF,TGCGCCAGCAGCCCCCTGGCGGGGGGGCCTCGCGAGACCCAGTACTTC,.,TRBJ2-5,TRBD2,TRBV5-1
CASSVEGLAGPYNEQFF,TGTGCCAGCAGCGTAGAGGGACTAGCGGGGCCCTACAATGAGCAGTTCTTC,many,TRBJ2-1,TRBD2,TRBV9
CASSLDRGTQYF,TGCGCCAGCAGCTTGGACAGGGGTACGCAGTATTTT,.,TRBJ2-3,TRBD1,TRBV5-1
CASSTTGFGVRIRPNTGELFF,TGTGCCAGCAGCACCACAGGGTTCGGGGTCCGAATCCGCCCGAACACCGGGGAGCTGTTTTTT,.,TRBJ2-2,.,TRBV7-9